This TCR beta chain was captured by sequencing in a study of blood T cell repertoires in COVID-19 (dated by TCRdb to 2019 to 2021). General notes on the study: Samples from collaborators originated in the United States, Italy and Spain and spanned both the acute and convalescent phases of COVID-19. Nearly every sample came with metadata listing a de-identified subject ID, COVID-19 status, age in years and sex. The material from the prospective study consisted of cDNA or gDNA derived from T cells, B-cell-depleted T cells, or PBMCs. The samples were drawn from the first 160 participants of the ongoing ImmuneRACE study and from some 1,300 subjects provided by 6 global collaborators. HLA class I and class II types, where available, came from metadata supplied by the sample provider rather than from assay-based typing. Deeply sampled blood TCRbeta repertoires from subjects exposed to, actively infected with, or recovered from COVID-19 were included in the dataset. The repertoires were released in a freely available public database meant as a resource for research on the immune response to SARS-CoV-2. Findings and caveats that apply to the study as a whole: Clinical and demographic metadata were provided uncurated, with the amount varying by source and participant.

In its sample, this clone was seen once. Its antigen target is currently unknown. No qualities accompany the bases; no much larger clone lies one base away. TCRbeta CDR3 regions were amplified from genomic DNA using the immunoSEQ Assay, a bias-controlled multiplex PCR. Concerning the study's data processing: Nucleated cell counts per sample were estimated from amplification of reference gene primers within the assay. To quantify the absolute abundance of each unique TCRbeta CDR3 rearrangement, sequence reads were collapsed and filtered. For each sample, productive Simpson clonality was calculated as the square root of Simpson's diversity index over productive rearrangements. What TCRdb holds here is the immuneACCESS table cut down to in-frame rearrangements. Part of the clones is not present; checked against another copy, under half of the missing clones reflect an unresolved V gene, and the others are unexplained. That table supplies the V and J calls and clone size; D and trimming were determined from the DNA. The table for this sample lists about 22,000 clones; roughly 91% of them were counted only once. The ten most abundant clones make up roughly 2.5% of the sample.

From the germline V gene, CDR1 is MNHEY and CDR2 is SVGAGI. CDR3 length: 13 amino acids, cysteine to phenylalanine. The CDR3 DNA has 39 bases and is translated from base 1. Germline trimming: 8 bases from V, 4 bases from J; junction bases outside gene matches: 6. Collaborating institutions collected whole blood in K2EDTA tubes following their own protocols. For TCRbeta analysis, collaborators shipped samples as frozen whole blood, isolated PBMCs, or DNA extracted from either of those sample types. The sample taken for sequencing was peripheral blood. The chain uses TRBV6-5 and TRBJ1-2; the central 8 bases match TRBD1. The TCR was taken from a man aged 65 to 79 with acute or convalescent COVID-19. The nucleotide sequence is TGTGCCAGCGGGGCACAGGGGGGCTATGGCTACACCTTC. Protein translation: CASGAQGGYGYTF.